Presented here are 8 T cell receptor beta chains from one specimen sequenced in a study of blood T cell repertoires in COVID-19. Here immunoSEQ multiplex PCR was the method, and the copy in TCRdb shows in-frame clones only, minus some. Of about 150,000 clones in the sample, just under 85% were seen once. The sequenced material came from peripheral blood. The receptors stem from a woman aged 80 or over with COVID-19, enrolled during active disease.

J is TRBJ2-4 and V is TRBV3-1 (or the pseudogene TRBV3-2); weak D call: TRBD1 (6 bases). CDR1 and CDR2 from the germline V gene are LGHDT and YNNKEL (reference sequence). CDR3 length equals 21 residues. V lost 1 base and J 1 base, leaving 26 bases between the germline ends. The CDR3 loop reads CASSQGTGRRVSNRAKNIQYF. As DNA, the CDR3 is TGTGCCAGCAGCCAAGGAACAGGGCGGCGGGTGAGTAATAGGGCCAAAAACATTCAGTACTTC.

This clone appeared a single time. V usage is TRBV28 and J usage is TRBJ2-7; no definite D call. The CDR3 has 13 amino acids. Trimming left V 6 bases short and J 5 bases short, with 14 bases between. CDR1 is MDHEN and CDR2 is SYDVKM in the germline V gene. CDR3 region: CASSPPSKNEQYF. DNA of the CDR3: TGTGCCAGCAGCCCCCCGTCTAAGAACGAGCAGTACTTC.

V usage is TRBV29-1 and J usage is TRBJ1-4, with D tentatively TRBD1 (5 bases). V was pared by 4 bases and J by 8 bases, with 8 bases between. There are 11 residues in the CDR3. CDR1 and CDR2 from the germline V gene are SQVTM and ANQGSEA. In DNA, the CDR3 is TGCAGCGTTGCAGGGAAAGAAAAACTGTTTTTT. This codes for CSVAGKEKLFF.

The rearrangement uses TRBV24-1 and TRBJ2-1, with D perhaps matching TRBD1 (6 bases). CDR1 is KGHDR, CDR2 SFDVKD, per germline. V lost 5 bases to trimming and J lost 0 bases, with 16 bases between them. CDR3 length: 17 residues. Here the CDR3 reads CATSGDTGTRSYNEQFF. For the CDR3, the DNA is TGTGCCACCAGTGGTGATACCGGGACACGCTCCTACAATGAGCAGTTCTTC.

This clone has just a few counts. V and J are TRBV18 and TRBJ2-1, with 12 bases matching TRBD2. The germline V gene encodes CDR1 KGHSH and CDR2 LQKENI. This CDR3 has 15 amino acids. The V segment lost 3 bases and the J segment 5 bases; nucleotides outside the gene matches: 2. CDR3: CASSPGLAGHNEQFF. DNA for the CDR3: TGTGCCAGCTCACCCGGACTAGCGGGACACAATGAGCAGTTCTTC. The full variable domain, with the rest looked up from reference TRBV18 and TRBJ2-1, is NAGVMQNPRHLVRRRGQEARLRCSPMKGHSHVYWYRQLPEEGLKFMVYLQKENIIDESGMPKERFSAEFPKEGPSILRIQQVVRGDSAAYFCASSPGLAGHNEQFFGPGTRLTVL.

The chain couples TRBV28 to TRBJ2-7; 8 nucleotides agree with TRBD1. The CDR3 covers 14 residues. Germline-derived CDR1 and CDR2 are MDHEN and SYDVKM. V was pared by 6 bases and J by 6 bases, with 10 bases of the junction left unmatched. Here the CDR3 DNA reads TGTGCCAGCAGCCCCTCCTGGACAGGGCCCGAGCAGTACTTC. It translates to CASSPSWTGPEQYF.

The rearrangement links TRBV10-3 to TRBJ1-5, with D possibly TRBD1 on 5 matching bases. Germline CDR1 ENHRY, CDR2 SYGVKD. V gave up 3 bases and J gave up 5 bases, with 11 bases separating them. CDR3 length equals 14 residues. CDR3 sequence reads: CAISEGEGYQPQHF. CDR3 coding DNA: TGTGCCATCAGTGAAGGGGAAGGATATCAGCCCCAGCATTTT.

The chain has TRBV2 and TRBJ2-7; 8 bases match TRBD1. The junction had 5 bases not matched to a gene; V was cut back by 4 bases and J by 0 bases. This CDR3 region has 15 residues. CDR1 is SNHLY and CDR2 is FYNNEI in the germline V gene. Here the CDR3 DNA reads TGTGCCAGCAGTGGGGACAGGCGAAACTCCTACGAGCAGTACTTC. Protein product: CASSGDRRNSYEQYF.